The present TCR beta chain was sequenced within a study of blood T cell repertoires in COVID-19. Participants, about 18 to 100 years old, spanned fewer than 25 US areas. Categorization into cohorts depended on clinical history that participants reported. Authors' analysis steps: Reference gene primers were amplified, and this amplification served to estimate nucleated cell counts. Using immunoSEQ multiplex PCR, the repertoire was profiled, and TCRdb retains in-frame clones only, with some absent. V, J and clone size are those of that table, while D and trimming were read from the DNA. The sample gives under 300,000 clones, 75% to 90% of which show up once; 6% to 7% is in the top ten. Material: PBMCs or T cells enriched from blood (not recorded which). The receptor comes from a woman younger than 45 with acute COVID-19.

The CDR3 nucleotides are TGTGCAAGTCGCTTAGCACAGGGGAGAGGAAACACCATATATTTT. It codes for CASRLAQGRGNTIYF. The chain has TRBV12-2 and TRBJ1-3; the table gives TRBD1 as D, unverified against the DNA. TRBV12-2 is termed a pseudogene. This CDR3 has 15 amino acids.